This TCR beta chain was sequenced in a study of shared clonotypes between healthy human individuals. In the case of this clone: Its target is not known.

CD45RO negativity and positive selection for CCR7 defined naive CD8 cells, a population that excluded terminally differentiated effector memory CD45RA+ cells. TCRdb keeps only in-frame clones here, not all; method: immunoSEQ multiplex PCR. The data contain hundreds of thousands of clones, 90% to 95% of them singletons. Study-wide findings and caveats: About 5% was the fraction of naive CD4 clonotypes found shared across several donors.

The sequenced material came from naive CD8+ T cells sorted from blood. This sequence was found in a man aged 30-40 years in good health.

DNA of the CDR3: TGTGCCACCAGCCCGACAGGATTGGGTGAAAAACTGTTTTTT. Its translation: CATSPTGLGEKLFF. This chain links TRBV15 with TRBJ1-4, with D perhaps matching TRBD1 (6 bases). CDR1 and CDR2 (germline): LNHNV, YYDKDF (reference sequence). V lost 5 bases to trimming and J lost 7 bases, with 14 bases between them. This CDR3 is built from 14 residues.